This record covers a single T cell receptor beta chain. The assay was immunoSEQ multiplex PCR, and TCRdb's table has in-frame clones only and misses some. The top ten clones hold about 1.5% of a sample with 150,000 to 200,000 clones, 94% of them seen once. This entry is derived from a study of control samples from healthy donors and cancer patients. The junction had 4 bases not matched to a gene; V was cut back by 1 base and J by 7 bases. CDR1 and CDR2 (germline): SEHNR, FQNEAQ (reference sequence). There are 14 residues in the CDR3. This sequence joins TRBV7-9 and TRBJ1-5; 7 bases align to TRBD1. Specimen: blood. This clonotype originated in a woman aged 18-35 years in good health. CDR3 coding DNA: TGTGCCAGCAGCTTAGGGCAGGGGGGCCAGCCCCAGCATTTT. It codes for CASSLGQGGQPQHF.